The TCR beta chain under discussion was sequenced for a study of blood T cell repertoires in COVID-19. About the study: The analysed material was cDNA or gDNA that came from T cells, B-cell-depleted T cells, or PBMCs.

This clone appeared a single time. Germline CDR1 reads LNHDA; CDR2 reads SQIVND (reference sequence). V was trimmed by 5 bases and J by 10 bases, leaving 11 bases between them. The CDR3 sequence is 12 residues long. Profiled with immunoSEQ multiplex PCR; TCRdb holds only in-frame clones, not every one. The data show 25,000 to 35,000 clones, about 86% seen once. The sample was peripheral blood. This TCR derives from a human donor in a cohort sampled during active COVID-19. V and J are TRBV19 and TRBJ2-2; maybe TRBD2 (5 bases). The CDR3 here is CASSYPGKELFF. The CDR3 nucleotides read TGTGCCAGTAGTTACCCGGGGAAGGAGCTGTTTTTT.